This TCR beta chain originates from a study of shared clonotypes between healthy human individuals. About the research overall: Each donor had three CD4 naive, three CD4 memory, two CD8 naive and one CD8 memory plate. Study-level points and caveats: Blood alone was sampled, and tissue repertoires likely differ. Investigators expected sequencing depth to affect clonotype sharing among donors.

Germline assignment: CDR1 SQVTM and CDR2 ANQGSEA. V gave up 4 bases and J gave up 8 bases; unmatched junction bases: 10. The CDR3 has 15 residues. Healthy HIV-negative adults with no recent acute infections or vaccinations were recruited as donors. This clone came up a few times. The antigen is undetermined. Here immunoSEQ multiplex PCR was the method, and the copy in TCRdb shows in-frame clones only, minus some. The sample lists approximately 340,000 clones, around 72% seen once, with 10% in the top ten. Specimen: memory CD4+ T cells sorted from blood. Subset given: CD45RA-negative fraction. This TCR was recovered from a man aged 25-40 years in good health. The V call is TRBV29-1, the J call TRBJ2-1; TRBD2 matches 11 bases. This chain's CDR3 is CSVVSTSGRVDEQFF. The CDR3 bases are TGCAGCGTTGTATCTACTAGCGGGAGAGTAGATGAGCAGTTCTTC.